The 16 T cell receptor beta chains below come from one sample, sequenced in a study of response to subunit inactivated influenza vaccine. TCRdb recomputed calls from the RT-PCR reads with MiXCR, one row per CDR3 protein. The data hold about 180,000 distinct CDR3 sequences, with about 9% observed a single time. The input for sequencing was non-naive T cells sorted from PBMCs, taken on the day of vaccination. These TCRs come from a man in his forties or fifties who received an inactivated influenza vaccine.

This clonotype was detected many times. The chain recombines TRBV3-1 with TRBJ1-3; D gene uncertain. This CDR3 is 15 amino acids long. The V gene's germline CDR1 is LGHDT and CDR2 YNNKEL (reference sequence). Trimming stripped 2 bases from V and 0 bases from J, with 8 bases between. The CDR3 nucleotides are TGTGCCAGCAGCCAAAACGGATTCTCTGGAAACACCATATATTTT. Its protein product is CASSQNGFSGNTIYF.

This clonotype was counted only a few times. This rearrangement joins TRBV7-8 to TRBJ2-1; 7 bases align to TRBD2. Trimming took 0 bases from V and 8 from J; bases not matched to a gene: 16. CDR1 and CDR2 from the germline V gene are SGHVS and FQNEAQ. The CDR3 is 18 amino acids. CDR3 loop: CASSLALTGTTGFDEQFF. The DNA for the CDR3 is TGTGCCAGCAGCTTAGCGCTTACCGGGACTACGGGGTTTGATGAGCAGTTCTTC.

This clonotype was seen ten or more times. This chain connects TRBV18 to TRBJ1-3, with no clear D. CDR1 and CDR2 from the germline V gene are KGHSH and LQKENI. The CDR3 has 15 residues. V was pared by 2 bases and J by 0 bases, with 8 bases between. The CDR3 spells CASSPTASSGNTIYF. The CDR3 nucleotides read TGTGCCAGCTCACCAACTGCAAGCTCTGGAAACACCATATATTTT.

This clonotype occurred many times. The V call is TRBV20-1, the J call TRBJ2-5; 11 positions match TRBD2. With V trimmed by 6 bases and J by 7 bases, 19 bases remained unmatched. The CDR3 loop spans 17 amino acids. Germline V gene sequence: CDR1 DFQATT, CDR2 SNEGSKA (reference sequence). CDR3: CSAFWILAGVYDGTQYF. CDR3 DNA: TGCAGTGCCTTCTGGATACTAGCGGGAGTTTATGACGGGACCCAGTACTTC.

In its sample, this clonotype was seen many times. This chain links TRBV7-9 with TRBJ1-5; 8 nucleotides line up with TRBD1. With V trimmed by 5 bases and J by 4 bases, 4 bases remained unmatched. Germline loops: CDR1 SEHNR, CDR2 FQNEAQ (reference sequence). This CDR3 spans 14 amino acids. The CDR3 is CASSRTGHNQPQHF. As DNA, the CDR3 is TGTGCCAGCAGCAGGACAGGGCATAATCAGCCCCAGCATTTT.

The chain couples TRBV9 to TRBJ2-1; TRBD2 agrees at 8 bases. Unmatched junction bases numbered 5, after V lost 0 bases and J lost 0 bases. The CDR3 is made up of 17 amino acids. Germline values: CDR1 SGDLS, CDR2 YYNGEE. As DNA, the CDR3 is TGTGCCAGCAGCGTAGTGGACAGCGGGAGCTCCTACAATGAGCAGTTCTTC. Amino acid sequence: CASSVVDSGSSYNEQFF.

This clonotype was picked up many times. The rearrangement links TRBV11-2 to TRBJ2-3; 8 bases match TRBD1. Germline V gene sequence: CDR1 SGHAT, CDR2 FQNNGV. The CDR3 consists of 15 residues. V lost 3 bases to trimming and J lost 5 bases; unmatched junction nucleotides: 7. The CDR3 reads CASSFPDRVGDTQYF. In DNA form, the CDR3 reads TGTGCCAGCAGCTTCCCGGACAGGGTTGGAGATACGCAGTATTTT.

The chain is built from TRBV20-1 and TRBJ2-2; TRBD1 aligns across 9 bases. The CDR3 sequence is 14 residues long. With 3 bases clipped from V and 5 bases from J, the junction kept 4 bases outside the gene matches. The germline V gene encodes CDR1 DFQATT and CDR2 SNEGSKA (reference sequence). CDR3 sequence reads: CSASRGQGTGELFF. The DNA of the CDR3 is TGCAGTGCTAGCCGGGGACAGGGAACCGGGGAGCTGTTTTTT.

This chain joins TRBV20-1 and TRBJ2-1; D is possibly TRBD2 (6 bases). Deletions cut 6 bases from V and 6 bases from J, with 12 bases between. Looked up from germline, CDR1 is DFQATT and CDR2 is SNEGSKA (reference sequence). The length of the CDR3 is 12 residues. CDR3 DNA: TGCAGTGCGAGCCGGGACTCCAATGAGCAGTTCTTC. Protein product: CSASRDSNEQFF.

This clonotype was counted a few times. CDR3 sequence (DNA): TGTGCCAGCATAGAGGATTCGGGGACCCAGTACTTC. It is translated as CASIEDSGTQYF. The chain links TRBV2 to TRBJ2-5; D gene unclear. There are 12 residues in the CDR3. The germline V and J ends were trimmed by 7 bases and 7 bases, with 13 bases remaining between them. Germline CDR1 reads SNHLY; CDR2 reads FYNNEI.

V gene TRBV4-3 combines with J gene TRBJ2-5; the match to TRBD1 covers 8 bases. The V and J ends lost 1 base and 4 bases, in that order; junction bases with no gene match: 5. This CDR3 contains 15 residues. Germline CDR1 is LGHNA and CDR2 is YSLEER. CDR3 sequence reads: CASSQGTGRGETQYF. DNA of the CDR3: TGCGCCAGCAGCCAAGGGACAGGGCGGGGAGAGACCCAGTACTTC.

The CDR3 bases are TGTGCCAGCAGCCAAGAGGGGGGGCGAAGAGACGAGCAGTACTTC. It is translated as CASSQEGGRRDEQYF. The V call is TRBV3-1, the J call TRBJ2-7, with D maybe TRBD2 (7 bases). This CDR3 has 15 residues. V lost 0 bases, J lost 5 bases, and 14 bases lay in between. CDR1 is LGHDT, CDR2 YNNKEL, per germline (reference sequence).

J is TRBJ2-3 and V is TRBV7-3, with TRBD2 matching 13 bases. This CDR3 is built from 15 residues. Losses at the gene ends were 4 bases for V and 10 bases for J; bases not matched to a gene: 8. The germline CDR1 and CDR2 sequences are SGHTA and FQGTGA. CDR3 bases: TGTGCCAGCAGCTCGGGACTAGCGGGACCACCTCCGCAGTATTTT. It codes for CASSSGLAGPPPQYF.

This clonotype has just a few counts. The J gene is TRBJ2-5, the V gene TRBV5-1; 11 bases map to TRBD1. The CDR3 is 14 residues long. Germline CDR1 is SGHRS and CDR2 is YFSETQ. V was clipped by 0 bases and J by 5 bases; unmatched bases: 0. The CDR3 is CASSLGDRGETQYF. The CDR3 nucleotides read TGCGCCAGCAGCTTGGGGGACAGGGGGGAGACCCAGTACTTC. Full variable domain (rest looked up from reference TRBV5-1 and TRBJ2-5): KAGVTQTPRYLIKTRGQQVTLSCSPISGHRSVSWYQQTPGQGLQFLFEYFSETQRNKGNFPGRFSGRQFSNSRSEMNVSTLELGDSALYLCASSLGDRGETQYFGPGTRLLVL.

J is TRBJ2-7 and V is TRBV28; D unclear. Trimming pared 0 bases from V and 3 bases from J, leaving 12 bases between. CDR1 is MDHEN, CDR2 SYDVKM, per germline. This CDR3 has 15 residues. The CDR3 DNA follows: TGTGCCAGCAGTTTATGGGGCCAGATCGGCTACGAGCAGTACTTC. It codes for CASSLWGQIGYEQYF.

This clonotype occurred a few times. The chain joins TRBV6-1 to TRBJ2-7; TRBD1 aligns across 7 bases. The CDR3 covers 13 residues. Unmatched junction bases numbered 9, after V lost 6 bases and J lost 7 bases. CDR1 and CDR2 (germline): MNHNS, SASEGT. The CDR3 nucleotides are TGTGCCAGCAGGGTGACAGGGTTCGGTGAGCAGTACTTC. It yields the protein CASRVTGFGEQYF.